The text below deals with one T cell receptor beta chain. Its antigen remains unidentified. The record originates from a study of OX40 agonist ivuxolimab in advanced cancers. In the study overall: Three patients responded partially, comprising one with hepatocellular carcinoma and two with cutaneous melanoma. Broader study findings: Doses of 0.1 to 3.0 mg/kg were accompanied by clonal expansion of CD4+ and CD8+ blood T cells by week 6.

This table comes from immunoSEQ multiplex PCR, and its TCRdb copy is limited to in-frame clones, with some not included. The sample lists under 65,000 clones, around 80% occurring once. From germline, CDR1 is SGHRS and CDR2 YFSETQ. V lost 4 bases, J lost 4 bases, and 11 bases lay in between. The CDR3 runs to 13 residues. Autoimmune disease history or systemic immunosuppression excluded patients. This clonotype was sampled from an adult with an advanced solid tumor such as melanoma, head and neck, liver or kidney cancer. This specimen consisted of CD4+ or CD8+ T cells sorted from blood, obtained in a trial of the OX40 agonist ivuxolimab. This chain links TRBV5-1 with TRBJ1-2; TRBD1 might be the D (5 bases). CDR3 nucleotides: TGCGCCAGCAGCCTACAGGAACTCTATGGCTACACCTTC. It specifies CASSLQELYGYTF.